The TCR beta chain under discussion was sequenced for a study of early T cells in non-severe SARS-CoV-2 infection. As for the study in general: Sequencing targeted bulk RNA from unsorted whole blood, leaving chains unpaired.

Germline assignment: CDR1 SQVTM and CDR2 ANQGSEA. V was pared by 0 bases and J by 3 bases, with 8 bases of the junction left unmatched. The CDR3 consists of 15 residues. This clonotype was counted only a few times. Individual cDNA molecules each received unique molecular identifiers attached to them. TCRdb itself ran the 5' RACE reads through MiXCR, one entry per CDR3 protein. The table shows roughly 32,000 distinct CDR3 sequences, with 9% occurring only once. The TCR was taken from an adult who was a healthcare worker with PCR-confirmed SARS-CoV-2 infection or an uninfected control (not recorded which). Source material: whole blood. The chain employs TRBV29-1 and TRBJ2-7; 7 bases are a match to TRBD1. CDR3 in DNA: TGCAGCGTTGAAGAGGGTACAGGGGTCGGCTACGAGCAGTACTTC. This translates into CSVEEGTGVGYEQYF.